Following are 28 T cell receptor beta chains from one sample sequenced in a study of cytomegalovirus exposure and HLA in healthy donors. Data came from immunoSEQ multiplex PCR; TCRdb stores just in-frame clones and leaves some out. This sample has 230,000 or so clones, with around 90% found just once. Input material: PBMCs. The receptors shown here come from a woman aged 18-35 years in good health and CMV-seronegative.

The genes are TRBV2 and TRBJ2-4; 8 nucleotides agree with TRBD2. The CDR3 covers 15 residues. J gave up 8 bases and V 6 bases, and 12 bases lay outside the gene matches. Germline-derived CDR1 and CDR2 are SNHLY and FYNNEI. Here the CDR3 reads CASSDGTSSRDIQYF. In DNA form, the CDR3 reads TGTGCCAGCAGCGACGGGACTAGTAGTCGAGACATTCAGTACTTC. The whole variable domain, remainder taken from reference TRBV2 and TRBJ2-4, is EPEVTQTPSHQVTQMGQEVILRCVPISNHLYFYWYRQILGQKVEFLVSFYNNEISEKSEIFDDQFSVERPDGSNFTLKIRSTKLEDSAMYFCASSDGTSSRDIQYFGAGTRLSVL.

The rearrangement joins TRBV4-1 to TRBJ2-3, with a tentative D call TRBD2 (5 bases). The ends were cut back, 0 bases at V and 0 bases at J, with 10 bases in the middle. Germline V gene lookup returns CDR1 MGHRA and CDR2 YSYEKL. CDR3 length: 16 amino acids. CDR3 DNA: TGCGCCAGCAGCCAAGATGCGGCGGGCAGCACAGATACGCAGTATTTT. Residues: CASSQDAAGSTDTQYF.

The rearrangement uses TRBV18 and TRBJ2-7; the match to TRBD1 covers 7 bases. In germline, CDR1 is KGHSH, CDR2 LQKENI. This CDR3 has 16 residues. The trim removed 6 bases at V and 0 bases at J, leaving 11 bases unmatched. CDR3 loop: CASSRSGTASSYEQYF. The CDR3 region has the DNA TGTGCCAGCTCGCGCTCAGGGACAGCCAGCTCCTACGAGCAGTACTTC.

The chain recombines TRBV2 with TRBJ2-2, with 8 bases that match TRBD1. The CDR3 spans 15 residues. The V gene end was trimmed by 6 bases and the J gene end by 4 bases; junction bases not matched to a gene: 7. CDR1 and CDR2 (germline): SNHLY, FYNNEI. DNA of the CDR3: TGTGCCAGCAGAGCAGGGGGCCCGACCACCGGGGAGCTGTTTTTT. Translation: CASRAGGPTTGELFF.

A single count supports this clone. The chain recombines TRBV6-5 with TRBJ1-2; 9 nucleotides agree with TRBD1. With 4 bases clipped from V and 2 bases from J, the junction kept 5 bases outside the gene matches. This CDR3 is built from 15 residues. Germline CDR1 reads MNHEY; CDR2 reads SVGAGI. This chain's CDR3 is CASSSPGQGNYGYTF. CDR3 coding DNA: TGTGCCAGCAGTTCACCGGGACAGGGAAACTATGGCTACACCTTC.

The genes are TRBV5-6 and TRBJ2-7; 7 nucleotides match TRBD1. The CDR3 sequence is 14 residues long. V was clipped by 0 bases and J by 3 bases; unmatched bases: 3. CDR1 SGHDT and CDR2 YYEEEE come from the germline V gene. The CDR3 nucleotides read TGTGCCAGCAGCTTGGGACAGGGTCGCTACGAGCAGTACTTC. Residues: CASSLGQGRYEQYF.

V and J are TRBV28 and TRBJ2-7; D is undetermined. The CDR3 is 15 amino acids. V gave up 4 bases and J gave up 0 bases, with 13 bases separating them. Germline CDR1 reads MDHEN; CDR2 reads SYDVKM. The CDR3 here is CASSSGASSSYEQYF. The CDR3 nucleotides are TGTGCCAGCAGTTCCGGAGCTTCCAGCTCCTACGAGCAGTACTTC.

This rearrangement joins TRBV19 to TRBJ1-1, with D possibly matching TRBD1 (5 bases). This CDR3 has 12 residues. V lost 9 bases, J lost 3 bases, and 11 bases lay in between. Germline V CDR1 and CDR2: LNHDA, SQIVND (reference sequence). CDR3: CASRGGDTEAFF. The CDR3, as DNA: TGTGCCAGCCGCGGGGGGGACACTGAAGCTTTCTTT.

The chain recombines TRBV5-6 with TRBJ2-7; 8 bases align to TRBD2. With 0 bases clipped from V and 3 bases from J, the junction kept 2 bases outside the gene matches. The CDR3 totals 14 residues. CDR1 is SGHDT and CDR2 is YYEEEE in the germline V gene. Written as DNA, the CDR3 is TGTGCCAGCAGCTTGGAGGGACTAGGCTACGAGCAGTACTTC. Translation: CASSLEGLGYEQYF.

V is TRBV7-2 and J is TRBJ1-2, with D maybe TRBD1 (6 bases). The CDR3 sequence is 15 residues long. Trimming left V 4 bases short and J 5 bases short, with 17 bases between. Germline V gene data show CDR1 as SGHTA and CDR2 as FQGNSA. In DNA, the CDR3 is TGTGCCAGCAGCTCCGCAGGGGCCCGGAAGTATGGCTACACCTTC. It is translated as CASSSAGARKYGYTF.

The V call is TRBV5-1, the J call TRBJ2-1; D possibly corresponds to TRBD2 (5 bases). The V end lost 0 bases, the J end lost 8 bases, and 9 bases lay between the germline ends. Germline V CDR1 and CDR2: SGHRS, YFSETQ. There are 13 residues in the CDR3. In DNA form, the CDR3 reads TGCGCCAGCAGCTTGGGAAGGGAGTATGAGCAGTTCTTC. Translation gives CASSLGREYEQFF.

This clone appeared a single time. Other DNA sequences of this sample code for an identical CDR3. This chain connects TRBV14 to TRBJ2-5, with a weak D call TRBD1 (5 bases). This CDR3 is 12 amino acids long. V was cut by 2 bases and J by 5 bases, with 6 bases left in between. Germline CDR1 and CDR2: SGHDN and FVKESK. Here the CDR3 reads CASSQNRETQYF. Written as DNA, the CDR3 is TGTGCCAGCAGCCAAAACAGGGAGACCCAGTACTTC. The whole variable domain, remainder taken from reference TRBV14 and TRBJ2-5, is EAGVTQFPSHSVIEKGQTVTLRCDPISGHDNLYWYRRVMGKEIKFLLHFVKESKQDESGMPNNRFLAERTGGTYSTLKVQPAELEDSGVYFCASSQNRETQYFGPGTRLLVL.

This clone has more than one count but fewer than ten. The V gene is TRBV6-4, the J gene TRBJ2-1, with 9 bases identical to TRBD1. The length of the CDR3 is 16 residues. V gave up 5 bases and J gave up 4 bases; unmatched junction bases: 9. Per the germline V gene, CDR1 is MRHNA and CDR2 is SNTAGT. The CDR3 DNA sequence: TGTGCCAGCAGTACCTACTCCGGGACAGGGTACAATGAGCAGTTCTTC. It translates to CASSTYSGTGYNEQFF.

V gene TRBV2 combines with J gene TRBJ2-2; a weak D match, TRBD1 (6 bases). The V gene's germline CDR1 is SNHLY and CDR2 FYNNEI. The CDR3 is made up of 13 amino acids. V was shortened by 10 bases and J by 6 bases, with 15 bases between the two germline ends. CDR3 bases: TGTGCCAAAAGGACAGACCCCTCCGGGGAGCTGTTTTTT. Encoded protein: CAKRTDPSGELFF.

CDR3 DNA sequence: TGTGCCAGCAGTAGCAGGATCAATAGCAATCAGCCCCAGCATTTT. Translating it yields CASSSRINSNQPQHF. V is TRBV28 and J is TRBJ1-5; D is uncertain. This CDR3 spans 15 amino acids. V was shortened by 5 bases and J by 0 bases, with 11 bases between the two germline ends. Germline lookup yields CDR1 MDHEN and CDR2 SYDVKM.

This chain joins TRBV28 and TRBJ2-7; 10 positions agree with TRBD2. The germline CDR1 and CDR2 sequences are MDHEN and SYDVKM. The CDR3 extends over 15 amino acids. With 5 bases clipped from V and 2 bases from J, the junction kept 6 bases outside the gene matches. CDR3 region: CASSTRTSGTYEQYF. The DNA for the CDR3 is TGTGCCAGCAGTACCCGGACTAGCGGAACCTACGAGCAGTACTTC.

The chain has TRBV11-1 and TRBJ2-5; a weak D match, TRBD1 (5 bases). CDR3 length: 12 amino acids. Germline V gene sequence: CDR1 SGHAT, CDR2 FQDESV (reference sequence). V was cut by 6 bases and J by 2 bases, with 7 bases left in between. This chain's CDR3 is CASSRQQETQYF. CDR3 coding DNA: TGTGCCAGCAGTCGACAGCAAGAGACCCAGTACTTC.

This rearrangement joins TRBV5-6 to TRBJ2-7; perhaps TRBD1 as D (6 bases). V dropped 0 bases and J dropped 6 bases, with 16 bases sitting between them. The CDR3 is 15 residues long. Germline values: CDR1 SGHDT, CDR2 YYEEEE. The chain's CDR3 is CASSLDRALLGEQYF. In nucleotides, the CDR3 is TGTGCCAGCAGCTTGGACAGGGCACTTCTCGGCGAGCAGTACTTC.

The chain employs TRBV27 and TRBJ2-1; TRBD2 matches 11 bases. The CDR3 has 16 residues. The germline gives CDR1 MNHEY, CDR2 SMNVEV (reference sequence). V gave up 4 bases and J gave up 6 bases; unmatched junction bases: 8. DNA of the CDR3: TGTGCCAGCAGTTACATAGCGGGAGGGAACTCCAATGAGCAGTTCTTC. Protein sequence: CASSYIAGGNSNEQFF.

The chain uses TRBV6-5 and TRBJ2-7, with 8 nucleotides matching TRBD1. From germline, CDR1 is MNHEY and CDR2 SVGAGI. Losses at the gene ends were 4 bases for V and 2 bases for J; bases not matched to a gene: 10. The CDR3 sequence is 16 residues long. The CDR3: CASSFGTGPATYEQYF. The CDR3 nucleotides read TGTGCCAGCAGTTTTGGGACAGGCCCGGCGACCTACGAGCAGTACTTC.

The rearrangement joins TRBV27 to TRBJ2-1; 11 bases fit TRBD2. Germline assignment: CDR1 MNHEY and CDR2 SMNVEV (reference sequence). The CDR3 sequence is 21 residues long. V dropped 3 bases and J dropped 8; count of bases not matched to a gene: 24. The CDR3 bases are TGTGCCAGCAGTTTTGTTTTTATGCTCCCGTGGGTAGCGGGAGGGCCTCATGAGCAGTTCTTC. This gives the protein CASSFVFMLPWVAGGPHEQFF.

The chain uses TRBV5-4 and TRBJ2-6, with D uncertain. V was clipped by 1 base and J by 3 bases, with 17 bases between them. Germline V CDR1 and CDR2: SGHNT, YYREEE (reference sequence). There are 18 residues in the CDR3. The CDR3 DNA sequence: TGTGCCAGCAGCTTGCAAGTACCACTGCCTGGTGGGGCCAACGTCCTGACTTTC. It translates to CASSLQVPLPGGANVLTF.

The rearrangement joins TRBV29-1 to TRBJ1-2, with D hard to call. The CDR3 sequence is 11 residues long. V was trimmed by 4 bases and J by 4 bases, leaving 7 bases between them. Per germline, CDR1 SQVTM and CDR2 ANQGSEA. Written as DNA, the CDR3 is TGCAGCGTTGTCTTCGGCTATGGCTACACCTTC. Protein: CSVVFGYGYTF.

The chain carries TRBV30 and TRBJ1-2; 9 bases match TRBD1. The trim removed 1 base at V and 8 bases at J, leaving 5 bases unmatched. Germline CDR1 GTSNPN, CDR2 SVGIG (reference sequence). This CDR3 contains 13 residues. CDR3 region: CAWSAMTGGGYTF. The CDR3 bases are TGTGCCTGGAGTGCGATGACAGGGGGAGGCTACACCTTC.

This chain uses TRBV9 with TRBJ2-1, with 13 positions matching TRBD2. CDR3 length: 15 residues. Germline V CDR1 and CDR2: SGDLS, YYNGEE. With V trimmed by 3 bases and J by 7 bases, 4 bases remained unmatched. CDR3 protein: CASSETSGRYNEQFF. CDR3 DNA sequence: TGTGCCAGCAGCGAGACTAGCGGGAGGTATAATGAGCAGTTCTTC.

The chain joins TRBV4-1 to TRBJ2-7, with TRBD2 matching 8 bases. CDR1 and CDR2 (germline): MGHRA, YSYEKL. The trim removed 0 bases at V and 7 bases at J, leaving 8 bases unmatched. The CDR3 runs 15 residues. Here the CDR3 reads CASSQDTGGAREQYF. CDR3 bases: TGCGCCAGCAGCCAAGATACGGGAGGGGCTCGTGAGCAGTACTTC.

The chain links TRBV30 to TRBJ2-1; perhaps TRBD2 as D (6 bases). CDR3 length: 14 residues. The germline CDR1 and CDR2 sequences are GTSNPN and SVGIG (reference sequence). Trimming took off 5 bases at V and 2 bases at J, with 13 bases between the two ends. CDR3 sequence: CAWWLEGPYNEQFF. For the CDR3, the DNA is TGTGCCTGGTGGTTGGAGGGTCCCTACAATGAGCAGTTCTTC.

This rearrangement joins TRBV28 to TRBJ1-1; weak D call: TRBD1 (6 bases). The CDR3 extends over 18 amino acids. Germline CDR1 is MDHEN and CDR2 is SYDVKM. The V gene lost 3 bases and the J gene lost 0 bases, with 20 bases spanning the gap. This CDR3 reads CASSFLVSWGGMNTEAFF. CDR3 DNA sequence: TGTGCCAGCAGTTTTTTAGTGTCGTGGGGGGGCATGAACACTGAAGCTTTCTTT.